This T cell receptor beta chain was sequenced for a study of blood T cell repertoires in COVID-19. Background on the study: The origin of the acute and convalescent COVID-19 samples was the United States, Italy and Spain. Sources were T cells, B-cell-depleted T cells, or PBMCs; the material itself was cDNA or gDNA.

As originally analysed: How many nucleated cells were present was estimated from reference gene primer amplification. TCRdb's copy holds only in-frame clones and misses some; the assay was immunoSEQ multiplex PCR. The V and J calls and the clone size are those of that table, but D and trimming were determined from the DNA. The sample has fewer than 350,000 clones, 81% seen once; the top ten hold under 3%. Trimming removed 7 bases from V and 9 bases from J, with 16 bases in between. Germline CDR1 MNHNY, CDR2 SVGAGI (reference sequence). The CDR3 covers 13 residues. Sequencing was carried out using peripheral blood. J is TRBJ1-5 and V is TRBV6-6, with a possible D match to TRBD1 (6 bases). The clonotype originates from a woman in her sixties with active or convalescent COVID-19. In DNA form, the CDR3 reads TGTGCCAGCAAGCCGCCAGGGGCTAGGCCCCAGCATTTT. Translated, it gives CASKPPGARPQHF.